This T cell receptor beta chain originates from a study of response to subunit inactivated influenza vaccine. General study points: It was suggested by the authors that few new T cells are recruited by each seasonal influenza vaccination.

TCRdb passed the RT-PCR reads through MiXCR, listing each CDR3 protein once. The sample consists of over 450,000 distinct CDR3 sequences, roughly 13% of them appearing once. CDR1 and CDR2 (germline): SGHTA, FQGTGA. The CDR3 has 13 residues. Trimming removed 5 bases at V and 4 bases at J, with 9 bases between. This clonotype was detected many times. No antigen is known for it. The receptor was isolated from a man aged 50 or older who received an inactivated influenza vaccine. The chain uses TRBV7-3 and TRBJ2-1, with a tentative D call TRBD2 (6 bases). Source: PBMCs from blood, taken 45 days after vaccination. Written as DNA, the CDR3 is TGTGCCAGCAGCCAGGGACTTTACAATGAGCAGTTCTTC. The encoded protein is CASSQGLYNEQFF.